This TCR beta chain was found in a study of T cell changes during pregnancy in multiple sclerosis. The V end was cut by 7 bases, the J end by 3 bases, with 19 bases between. The CDR3 consists of 15 residues. Germline V gives CDR1 MDHEN, CDR2 SYDVKM. Sequenced by immunoSEQ multiplex PCR; TCRdb stores in-frame clones only, minus some. The table includes more than 35,000 clones, 93% detected once. The clonotype comes from a female donor with multiple sclerosis, enrolled in a pregnancy study. Material: CD8+ T cells from peripheral blood mononuclear cells, obtained in the third trimester of pregnancy. V gene TRBV28 combines with J gene TRBJ2-7; tentatively, D is TRBD2 (5 bases). CDR3 nucleotides: TGTGCCAGCACCCTTACCGGGCAAGAGGGCTACGAGCAGTACTTC. Translating gives CASTLTGQEGYEQYF.